This entry lists 32 T cell receptor beta chains sequenced from one sample in a study of CD8 T cells in Susac syndrome. RNA in amounts of roughly 0.45 to 1 ug was reverse transcribed with random hexamers. A single record per CDR3 protein comes from TCRdb applying MiXCR to the immunoSEQ multiplex PCR reads. The repertoire consists of around 170,000 distinct CDR3 sequences, with about 96% occurring once and the leading ten covering 0.12%. Sequencing was performed on CD4+ T cells from PBMCs. The receptor source for this set is a human donor with Susac syndrome.

The chain is built from TRBV6-2 or TRBV6-3 and TRBJ1-2; D possibly corresponds to TRBD1 (5 bases). The germline CDR1 and CDR2 sequences are MNHEY and SVGEGT. Trimming shortened V by 6 bases and J by 8 bases, and 16 bases separated the two germline ends. The CDR3 consists of 13 residues. The chain's CDR3 is CASRKTGDPGYTF. CDR3 bases: TGTGCCAGCAGGAAAACGGGGGATCCCGGCTACACCTTC.

This rearrangement joins TRBV5-4 to TRBJ2-1; the D call may be TRBD1 or TRBD2 (5 bases each). V lost 3 bases and J lost 5, with 12 bases in between. CDR1 is SGHNT, CDR2 YYREEE, per germline (reference sequence). The CDR3 totals 14 residues. The CDR3 nucleotides are TGTGCCAGCAGCTCTACCGGGACCCACAATGAGCAGTTCTTC. Encoded protein: CASSSTGTHNEQFF.

This clonotype was observed a handful of times. The chain combines TRBV6-4 with TRBJ2-1; maybe TRBD1 (5 bases). Germline CDR1 reads MRHNA; CDR2 reads SNTAGT. The CDR3 is 12 amino acids. V lost 4 bases to trimming and J lost 7 bases, with 8 bases between them. The CDR3 protein is CASSGRVNEQFF. CDR3 in DNA: TGTGCCAGCAGTGGCAGGGTAAATGAGCAGTTCTTC.

The chain employs TRBV28 and TRBJ2-7; 7 nucleotides align to TRBD1. The CDR3 extends over 15 amino acids. The germline gives CDR1 MDHEN, CDR2 SYDVKM. After removal of 5 bases from V and 4 bases from J, the junction contained 11 bases not matched to a gene. The DNA of the CDR3 is TGTGCCAGCAGTCCTCCCGACAGGGTTTGGTACGAGCAGTACTTC. This sequence encodes CASSPPDRVWYEQYF.

The V gene is TRBV28, the J gene TRBJ2-7; D not resolved. Germline V lookup: CDR1 MDHEN, CDR2 SYDVKM. V gave up 2 bases and J gave up 7 bases, with 6 bases separating them. CDR3 length equals 11 residues. The CDR3 sequence is CASSLGHEQYF. The DNA of the CDR3 is TGTGCCAGCAGTTTAGGGCATGAGCAGTACTTC.

The chain has TRBV3-1 and TRBJ2-1; D is unclear. The V end lost 2 bases, the J end lost 5 bases, and 16 bases lay between the germline ends. CDR3 length equals 16 residues. Germline CDR1 reads LGHDT; CDR2 reads YNNKEL (reference sequence). The CDR3 region is CASSQYVTGTHNEQFF. CDR3 bases: TGTGCCAGCAGCCAATACGTAACGGGTACCCACAATGAGCAGTTCTTC.

The DNA of the CDR3 is TGTGCCTGGAGTGGGCTAGCGAGCACCGGGGAGCTGTTTTTT. Amino acid sequence: CAWSGLASTGELFF. The chain recombines TRBV30 with TRBJ2-2, with D possibly TRBD2 on 6 matching bases. The CDR3 sequence is 14 residues long. Between the trimmed V and J ends, which lost 1 base and 4 bases, there was a span of 10 bases. Germline-derived CDR1 and CDR2 are GTSNPN and SVGIG (reference sequence).

This rearrangement joins TRBV29-1 to TRBJ2-1; 7 bases line up with TRBD1. This CDR3 region has 14 residues. V was clipped by 7 bases and J by 4 bases; unmatched bases: 10. Germline V CDR1 and CDR2: SQVTM, ANQGSEA. The CDR3 here is CSGKDRAAYNEQFF. DNA of the CDR3: TGCAGCGGTAAAGACAGGGCCGCTTACAATGAGCAGTTCTTC.

The chain recombines TRBV9 with TRBJ2-3, with a weak D call TRBD2 (6 bases). Germline V gives CDR1 SGDLS, CDR2 YYNGEE. Trimming took 0 bases from V and 4 from J, leaving 15 bases between them. The CDR3 has 16 amino acids. CDR3 sequence: CASSVGVLASADTQYF. The CDR3 DNA is TGTGCCAGCAGCGTAGGTGTGCTAGCGTCCGCAGATACGCAGTATTTT.

The V gene is TRBV30, the J gene TRBJ1-1; 7 positions match TRBD1. In germline, CDR1 is GTSNPN, CDR2 SVGIG (reference sequence). V lost 5 bases and J lost 4; bases outside the gene matches: 13. The CDR3 length is 15 residues. CDR3 in amino acids: CAWSYDRVSSTEAFF. Here the CDR3 DNA reads TGTGCCTGGTCCTACGACAGGGTATCGAGCACTGAAGCTTTCTTT.

This clonotype was seen just once. The chain uses TRBV7-2 and TRBJ2-3; D gene ambiguous. CDR3 length: 14 amino acids. The germline gives CDR1 SGHTA, CDR2 FQGNSA. Trimming left V 0 bases short and J 3 bases short, with 7 bases between. The CDR3 nucleotides are TGTGCCAGCAGCTTAGCGGCGACGACAGATACGCAGTATTTT. It is translated as CASSLAATTDTQYF.

The rearrangement uses TRBV7-8 and TRBJ2-7, with 14 bases fitting TRBD2. CDR1 and CDR2 from the germline V gene are SGHVS and FQNEAQ. CDR3 length: 19 amino acids. V was pared by 0 bases and J by 2 bases, with 9 bases of the junction left unmatched. CDR3 residues: CASSLALGTSGSDTYEQYF. The CDR3 DNA sequence: TGTGCCAGCAGCTTAGCGCTCGGGACTAGCGGGAGTGATACCTACGAGCAGTACTTC.

In DNA form, the CDR3 reads TGCAGTGCTAGAGGTCCGGGGGCAGATACGCAGTATTTT. Its translation is CSARGPGADTQYF. The chain joins TRBV20-1 to TRBJ2-3; a weak D match, TRBD2 (6 bases). Trimming pared 1 base from V and 4 bases from J, leaving 9 bases between. The CDR3 has 13 residues. Germline V gene sequence: CDR1 DFQATT, CDR2 SNEGSKA (reference sequence).

The CDR3 sequence is CASSQEGGLVGGEAFF. CDR3 DNA sequence: TGTGCCAGCAGCCAAGAGGGAGGGCTGGTCGGGGGTGAAGCTTTCTTT. The chain couples TRBV4-2 to TRBJ1-1; TRBD1 might be the D (5 bases). This CDR3 contains 16 residues. The germline gives CDR1 LGHNA, CDR2 YNFKEQ. V was cut by 0 bases and J by 7 bases, with 18 bases left in between.

This chain uses TRBV20-1 with TRBJ1-5; tentatively, D is TRBD1 (5 bases). This CDR3 is built from 13 residues. CDR1 and CDR2 (germline): DFQATT, SNEGSKA (reference sequence). V lost 2 bases to trimming and J lost 3 bases, with 8 bases between them. The CDR3 spells CSARRGVNQPQHF. CDR3 sequence (DNA): TGCAGTGCTAGAAGAGGGGTCAATCAGCCCCAGCATTTT.

The V gene is TRBV28, the J gene TRBJ2-7, with 10 bases identical to TRBD2. Trimming cost V 7 bases and J 3 bases; bases outside gene matches: 9. CDR1 and CDR2 from the germline V gene are MDHEN and SYDVKM. The CDR3 consists of 15 residues. The CDR3 spells CASTAIAGGNYEQYV. Here the CDR3 DNA reads TGTGCCAGCACTGCTATAGCGGGGGGAAACTACGAGCAGTACGTC.

V gene TRBV29-1 combines with J gene TRBJ2-7, with D possibly TRBD1 on 6 matching bases. The germline CDR1 and CDR2 sequences are SQVTM and ANQGSEA. CDR3 size: 11 residues. Trimming took off 3 bases at V and 3 bases at J, with 6 bases between the two ends. CDR3 DNA: TGCAGCGTTGACAGGGGCTACGAGCAGTACGTC. This encodes CSVDRGYEQYV.

As for this clonotype: Because it lacks the conserved phenylalanine or tryptophan at the end, this CDR3 is likely a read error. The limits of the CDR3 on the DNA are not certain, so only TCRdb's listed CDR3 is given. The chain couples TRBV29-1 to TRBJ2-3; TRBD1 reflects the table's D call only, with no check against the DNA. In germline, CDR1 is SQVTM, CDR2 ANQGSEA. Both ends counted, the CDR3 spans 10 residues. CDR3 amino acids: CTVLDKRMYS.

The chain recombines TRBV7-9 with TRBJ1-1, with D tentatively TRBD1 (6 bases). V was shortened by 5 bases and J by 7 bases, with 23 bases between the two germline ends. In germline, CDR1 is SEHNR, CDR2 FQNEAQ (reference sequence). This CDR3 is 16 amino acids long. CDR3 sequence: CASSPRPGAGNLEAFF. For the CDR3, the DNA is TGTGCCAGCAGCCCCAGGCCGGGGGCGGGGAACCTTGAAGCTTTCTTT.

The chain is built from TRBV20-1 and TRBJ2-5, with 15 nucleotides matching TRBD2. Germline values: CDR1 DFQATT, CDR2 SNEGSKA (reference sequence). Trimming at V came to 6 bases and at J to 2 bases, leaving 7 bases not matched to a gene. CDR3 size: 16 residues. CDR3 DNA: TGCAGTGCCGGGACTAGCGGGGGGTTCCCTCAAGAGACCCAGTACTTC. Protein: CSAGTSGGFPQETQYF.

The chain joins TRBV20-1 to TRBJ2-5, with 7 bases matching TRBD1. CDR1 DFQATT and CDR2 SNEGSKA come from the germline V gene (reference sequence). The CDR3 runs to 14 residues. The junction had 6 bases not matched to a gene; V was cut back by 3 bases and J by 2 bases. The CDR3 loop reads CSASPGTEQETQYF. Here the CDR3 DNA reads TGCAGTGCTAGCCCCGGGACAGAACAAGAGACCCAGTACTTC.

The rearrangement joins TRBV28 to TRBJ2-7; D possibly matches TRBD1 or TRBD2 (5 bases each). Trimming removed 4 bases from V and 0 bases from J, with 13 bases in between. CDR3 length: 15 residues. In germline, CDR1 is MDHEN, CDR2 SYDVKM. CDR3: CASSWDRGVSYEQYF. Written as DNA, the CDR3 is TGTGCCAGCAGTTGGGACCGAGGCGTCTCCTACGAGCAGTACTTC.

The rearrangement joins TRBV28 to TRBJ2-2, with D possibly TRBD2 on 5 matching bases. The CDR3 is made up of 12 amino acids. Trimming pared 3 bases from V and 13 bases from J, leaving 12 bases between. Germline CDR1 MDHEN, CDR2 SYDVKM. CDR3 region: CASSLPERGLFF. The CDR3 DNA reads as TGTGCCAGCAGTTTGCCCGAACGGGGGCTGTTTTTT.

This rearrangement joins TRBV5-1 to TRBJ2-1; TRBD2 matches at 10 bases. The CDR3 length is 16 residues. J lost 3 bases, V lost 0 bases, and 3 bases had no gene match. Germline values: CDR1 SGHRS, CDR2 YFSETQ. The CDR3 is CASSLGTSGNYNEQFF. The CDR3 coding sequence is TGCGCCAGCAGCTTGGGGACTAGCGGTAACTACAATGAGCAGTTCTTC.

The chain is built from TRBV28 and TRBJ2-4, with D tentatively TRBD1 or TRBD2 (5 bases each). The CDR3 extends over 14 amino acids. Trimming removed 5 bases from V and 7 bases from J, with 15 bases in between. Germline V gene data show CDR1 as MDHEN and CDR2 as SYDVKM. The chain's CDR3 is CASSNRDGPNIQYF. DNA of the CDR3: TGTGCCAGCAGTAACCGGGACGGACCTAACATTCAGTACTTC.

The rearrangement links TRBV7-8 to TRBJ1-5, with a weak D call TRBD1 (6 bases). V was shortened by 2 bases and J by 2 bases, with 7 bases between the two germline ends. Germline CDR1 and CDR2: SGHVS and FQNEAQ. The CDR3 is 14 residues long. CDR3 residues: CASSLNRGNQPQHF. The DNA for the CDR3 is TGTGCCAGCAGCTTAAACAGGGGCAATCAGCCCCAGCATTTT.

This rearrangement joins TRBV30 to TRBJ2-1, with D possibly TRBD2 on 5 matching bases. V gave up 4 bases and J gave up 8 bases, with 12 bases separating them. Germline V gene sequence: CDR1 GTSNPN, CDR2 SVGIG (reference sequence). CDR3 length: 12 amino acids. This CDR3 is CAWTGAADEQFF. CDR3 DNA: TGTGCCTGGACTGGAGCGGCGGATGAGCAGTTCTTC.

The chain couples TRBV12-3 or TRBV12-4 to TRBJ2-1, with 7 bases identical to TRBD2. V gave up 10 bases and J gave up 1 base; unmatched junction bases: 4. The CDR3 extends over 13 amino acids. In nucleotides, the CDR3 is TGTGCCACCTCCGGGGGGTCCTACAATGAGCAGTTCTTC. It yields the protein CATSGGSYNEQFF.

This clonotype was seen once. The V call is TRBV28, the J call TRBJ1-2; no reliable D call. CDR1 MDHEN and CDR2 SYDVKM come from the germline V gene. V was shortened by 5 bases and J by 8 bases, with 15 bases between the two germline ends. CDR3 length equals 13 residues. CDR3 nucleotides: TGTGCCAGCAGTCCGGACCGTCCCGGGGGCTACACCTTC. This encodes CASSPDRPGGYTF.

The chain carries TRBV12-3 or TRBV12-4 and TRBJ1-1; D gene unclear. The CDR3 covers 12 residues. V was clipped by 6 bases and J by 0 bases, with 5 bases between them. The DNA of the CDR3 is TGTGCCAGCAGGCTGATGAACACTGAAGCTTTCTTT. It translates to CASRLMNTEAFF.

The CDR3 sequence: CASSKVEGYEQYV. For the CDR3, the DNA is TGTGCCAGCAGCAAAGTGGAAGGTTACGAGCAGTACGTC. The V gene is TRBV21-1, the J gene TRBJ2-7. TRBV21-1 is a documented pseudogene. CDR3 length equals 13 residues.

V and J are TRBV25-1 and TRBJ2-6; a weak D match, TRBD1 (6 bases). CDR3 length equals 17 residues. V was trimmed by 2 bases and J by 2 bases, leaving 13 bases between them. Germline assignment: CDR1 MGHDK and CDR2 SYGVNS. The CDR3 sequence: CASSEAGARTGANVLTF. The CDR3 DNA is TGTGCCAGCAGTGAAGCAGGGGCTAGGACTGGGGCCAACGTCCTGACTTTC.